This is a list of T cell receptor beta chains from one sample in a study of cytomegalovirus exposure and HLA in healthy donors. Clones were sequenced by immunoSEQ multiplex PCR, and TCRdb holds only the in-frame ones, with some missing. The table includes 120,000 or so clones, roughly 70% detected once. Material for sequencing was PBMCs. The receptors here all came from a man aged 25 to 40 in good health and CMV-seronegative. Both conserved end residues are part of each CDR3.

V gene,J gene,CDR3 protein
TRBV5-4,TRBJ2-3,CASSLSSGGFQTDTQYF
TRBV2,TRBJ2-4,CASTEEGNIRYF
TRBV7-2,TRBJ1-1,CASSRGQMNTEAFF
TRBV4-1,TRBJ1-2,CASSQDTYSGYTF
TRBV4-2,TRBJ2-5,CASSPNPGGETQYF
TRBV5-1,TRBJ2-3,CASSLGTSGGAPDTQYF
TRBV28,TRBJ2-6,CASSFTGLYSGANVLTF
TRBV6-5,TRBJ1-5,CASPGGQPQHF
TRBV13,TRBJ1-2,CASSFGPGANYGYTF
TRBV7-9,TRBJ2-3,CAWRGGKDTQYF
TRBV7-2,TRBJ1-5,CASSFQGQPQHF
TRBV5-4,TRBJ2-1,CASSFDPSSYNEQFF
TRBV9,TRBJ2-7,CASSVARSGGSEQYF
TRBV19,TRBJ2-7,CASSISGHPDSSYEQYF
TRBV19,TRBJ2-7,CASSPHRGTYEQYF
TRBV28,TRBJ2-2,CASSFIGGDGAGELFF
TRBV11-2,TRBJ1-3,CASSPRTRNTIYF
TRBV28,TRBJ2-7,CASSHKKGAGGYEQYF